The present entry profiles one T cell receptor beta chain with its context. Its antigen is undetermined. J gave up 7 bases and V 1 base, and 4 bases lay outside the gene matches. The CDR3 totals 15 residues. Germline CDR1 is MGHDK and CDR2 is SYGVNS. The data were obtained in a study of T cells in localized non-small cell lung cancer. Notes on the study in general: The appearance of a median approximately 57 of the top 100 tumor clones was seen in adjacent lung. Uninvolved adjacent lung showed higher T cell clonality than tumor. Sequencing covered just one tumor region, so heterogeneity cannot be ruled out.

The table came from immunoSEQ multiplex PCR; TCRdb's copy has only in-frame clones and leaves some out. The table shows roughly 36,000 clones, with about 91% occurring only once. The TCR was taken from a man aged 35 to 69 with stage II lung adenocarcinoma. This chain connects TRBV25-1 to TRBJ1-6; 7 bases are a match to TRBD1. Sequenced material: PBMCs, taken before any cancer treatment. The CDR3 sequence is CASSELTGVNSPLHF. CDR3 bases: TGTGCCAGCAGTGAATTAACAGGGGTCAATTCACCCCTCCACTTT.